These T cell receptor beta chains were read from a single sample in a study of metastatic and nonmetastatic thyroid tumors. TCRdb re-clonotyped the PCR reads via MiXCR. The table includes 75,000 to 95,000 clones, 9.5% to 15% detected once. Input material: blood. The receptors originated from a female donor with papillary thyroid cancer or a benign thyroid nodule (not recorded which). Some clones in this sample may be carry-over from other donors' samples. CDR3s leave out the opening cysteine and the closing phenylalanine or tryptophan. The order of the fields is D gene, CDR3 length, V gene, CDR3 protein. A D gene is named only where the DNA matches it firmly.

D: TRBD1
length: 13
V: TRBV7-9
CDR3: ASSQAGDRGRPQH

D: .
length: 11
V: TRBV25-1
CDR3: ASSVGDYQPQH

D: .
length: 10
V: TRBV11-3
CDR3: ASSPDTDTQY

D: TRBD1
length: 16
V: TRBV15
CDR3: ATSYQQGTGLSTDTQY

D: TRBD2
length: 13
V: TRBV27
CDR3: ASSLAGLAGLEQY

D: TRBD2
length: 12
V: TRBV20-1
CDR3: SARPSGRHNEQF

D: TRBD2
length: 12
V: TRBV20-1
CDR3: SAMGLAGVDEQF

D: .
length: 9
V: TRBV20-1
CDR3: SASGIGTQY

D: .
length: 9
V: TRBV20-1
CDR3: SATGTTEAF

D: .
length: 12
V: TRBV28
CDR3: ASTPPGQSYEQY

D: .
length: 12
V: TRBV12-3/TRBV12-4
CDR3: ASSFRASNQPQH

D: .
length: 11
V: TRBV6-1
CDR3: ASSGQDTDTQY

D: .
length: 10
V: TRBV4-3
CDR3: ASSRVRSEQF

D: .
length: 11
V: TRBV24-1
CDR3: ATSDFKGYGYT

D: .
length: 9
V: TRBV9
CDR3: ASSVGYGYT

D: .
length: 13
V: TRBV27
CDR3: ASSPGDAASYEQY

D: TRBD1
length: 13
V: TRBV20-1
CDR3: SASLRDSHYNEQF

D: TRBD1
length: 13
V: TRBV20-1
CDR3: SASLGTGSSYEQY

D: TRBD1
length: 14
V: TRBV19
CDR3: ASSKVWTGGNQPQH

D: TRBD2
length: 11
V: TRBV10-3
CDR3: AISQRLAGTQY

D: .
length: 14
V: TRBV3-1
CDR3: ASSQLGRMNTGELF

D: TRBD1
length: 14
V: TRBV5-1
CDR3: ASSLAGTGDTDTQY

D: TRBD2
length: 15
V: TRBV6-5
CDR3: ASRIRARTSGIDEQF

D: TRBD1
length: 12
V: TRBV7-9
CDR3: ASSRTGLGYEQY

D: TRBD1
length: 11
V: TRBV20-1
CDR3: SVRGQGTYEQY

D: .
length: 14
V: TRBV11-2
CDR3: ASSLRAGDLNTEAF

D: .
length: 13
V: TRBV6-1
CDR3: ASSEAFSAGQPQH

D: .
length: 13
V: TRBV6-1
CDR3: ASSAEGLNTGELF

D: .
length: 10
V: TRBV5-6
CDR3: ASSSGGGPLH

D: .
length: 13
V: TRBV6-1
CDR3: ASSAGTTNGSPLH

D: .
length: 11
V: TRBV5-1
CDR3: ASSLTVNYGYT

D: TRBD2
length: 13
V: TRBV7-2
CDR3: ASSLARERGNEQF

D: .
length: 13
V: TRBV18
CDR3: ASSPPFKGDTEAF

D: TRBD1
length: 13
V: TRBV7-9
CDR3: ASSSQGPGGDEQY